This is a list of T cell receptor beta chains from one sample in a study of cytomegalovirus exposure and HLA in healthy donors. The method was immunoSEQ multiplex PCR; TCRdb's version includes in-frame clones alone and lacks a portion of them. The sample carries around 200,000 clones, 60% to 85% recorded once. The specimen sequenced was PBMCs. The source of these receptors is a female donor in good health and CMV-seronegative. Each CDR3 is given with its conserved first and last residue. D genes are given only for firm matches. Size tells how often a clone was seen (once, few, many) or the class of an expanded clone, and some rows leave it out.

J gene,clone size,D gene,V gene,CDR3 DNA,CDR3 protein
TRBJ2-3,NA,TRBD2,TRBV6-5,TGTGCCAGCAGTTACTCCCCAGCGGGAAGAGATACGCAGTATTTT,CASSYSPAGRDTQYF
TRBJ1-2,NA,NA,TRBV28,TGTGCCAGCAGTTTCCCCGGGGGGGTCATATGGTATGGCTACACCTTC,CASSFPGGVIWYGYTF
TRBJ2-5,NA,TRBD1,TRBV29-1,TGCAGCGTACTGGGACAGCCAAGGGCTCAAGAGACCCAGTACTTC,CSVLGQPRAQETQYF
TRBJ2-2,NA,NA,TRBV28,TGTGCCAGCAGTCATGGACAGACCATCCTCACCGGGGAGCTGTTTTTT,CASSHGQTILTGELFF
TRBJ1-1,NA,NA,TRBV6-6,TGTGCCAGCAGTCCGAGGGCTCCGAACACTGAAGCTTTCTTT,CASSPRAPNTEAFF
TRBJ1-2,NA,NA,TRBV30,TGTGCCTGGAGTGAGCAGGTTCAGGTCTATGGCTACACCTTC,CAWSEQVQVYGYTF
TRBJ2-5,NA,NA,TRBV4-1,TGCGCCAGCAGCCAAGATTTAGGGGGTTCTCAAGAGACCCAGTACTTC,CASSQDLGGSQETQYF
TRBJ2-2,NA,TRBD2,TRBV25-1,TGTGCCAGCAGTCCTAAAACGGGAGCGGGAGGGAGGACCGGGGAGCTGTTTTTT,CASSPKTGAGGRTGELFF
TRBJ1-4,few,TRBD1,TRBV15,TGTGCCACCAGCAGAGTGGGGACAGGCTACCTTATGGCTAATGAAAAACTGTTTTTT,CATSRVGTGYLMANEKLFF
TRBJ2-3,NA,TRBD2,TRBV5-6,TGTGCCAGCAGCCCTTGGCGGGAGGTTTCAGATACGCAGTATTTT,CASSPWREVSDTQYF
TRBJ2-2,NA,TRBD2,TRBV6-6,TGTGCCAGCAGTTCAAGCGGGGGGGTCCCCGGGGAGCTGTTTTTT,CASSSSGGVPGELFF
TRBJ1-5,once,TRBD1,TRBV19,TGTGCCAGTACAGGCAGTGGGACAGGAGGCTTGTCGTCTCTCTATAGCAATCAGCCCCAGCATTTT,CASTGSGTGGLSSLYSNQPQHF
TRBJ2-3,few,TRBD2,TRBV30,TGTGCCTGGAGCCACCGGCTTGGCGGGAGGTCCACAGATACGCAGTATTTT,CAWSHRLGGRSTDTQYF
TRBJ2-5,NA,TRBD2,TRBV12-5,TGTGCTAGTGGTCATGGACTAGCGGGAGAGACCCAGTACTTC,CASGHGLAGETQYF
TRBJ1-2,once,NA,TRBV5-1,TGCGCCAGCAGCTTGGGCGGGGGCGCGTATAAAGACTATGGCTACACCTTC,CASSLGGGAYKDYGYTF
TRBJ1-1,NA,NA,TRBV27,TGTGCCAGCAGTTTGATGGGGGCGGGGAACACTGAAGCTTTCTTT,CASSLMGAGNTEAFF
TRBJ2-4,NA,NA,TRBV28,TGTGCCAGCAGTTTAATGGCAGGGGGGTGGGGAAACATTCAGTACTTC,CASSLMAGGWGNIQYF
TRBJ1-2,NA,NA,TRBV4-1,TGCGCCAGCAGCCTCCTCGCGGGGTTCGATGGCTACACCTTC,CASSLLAGFDGYTF
TRBJ1-4,once,NA,TRBV7-9,TGTGCCAGCAGCATCAGGACAGAGGGAAAACTGTTTTTT,CASSIRTEGKLFF
TRBJ2-1,NA,NA,TRBV5-1,TGCGCCAGCAGCTTGGTGGGGGTAGGGGGGGGAAATGAGCAGTTCTTC,CASSLVGVGGGNEQFF
TRBJ1-3,NA,NA,TRBV4-3,TGCGCCAGCAGCCAAGAAAATTACTCTGGAAACACCATATATTTT,CASSQENYSGNTIYF
TRBJ2-7,NA,TRBD1,TRBV5-6,TGTGCCAGCAGCTTAGGGACAGGGGTGGTCTACGAGCAGTACTTC,CASSLGTGVVYEQYF
TRBJ2-7,NA,TRBD1,TRBV7-2,TGTGCCAGCAGCCCTAGTGGGACAGGGGTTAGCGAGCAGTACTTC,CASSPSGTGVSEQYF
TRBJ2-1,NA,NA,TRBV29-1,TGCAGCGTTGTGTTGGCGGGTCGGGACAATGAGCAGTTCTTC,CSVVLAGRDNEQFF
TRBJ2-7,once,TRBD2,TRBV18,TGTGCCAGCTCATCCTCGGGACTAGCGTACTACGAGCAGTACTTC,CASSSSGLAYYEQYF
TRBJ2-7,NA,TRBD1,TRBV5-4,TGTGCCAGCAGCTTGCTGGGACAGGGCAAAGAGGAGCAGTACTTC,CASSLLGQGKEEQYF
TRBJ1-6,NA,NA,TRBV28,TGTGCCAGCATCGGGGGGAGCTCCTATAATTCACCCCTCCACTTT,CASIGGSSYNSPLHF
TRBJ2-7,NA,TRBD1,TRBV7-3,TGTGCCAGCAGCTGGACAGGGGGCCCTGGCTACGAGCAGTACTTC,CASSWTGGPGYEQYF
TRBJ1-6,NA,NA,TRBV6-5,TGTGCCAGCAGTTACAGGGGCCCCTATAATTCACCCCTCCACTTT,CASSYRGPYNSPLHF
TRBJ2-7,NA,NA,TRBV4-1,TGCGCCAGCAGCCACCTCTGGACACACTTGAGCTCCTACGAGCAGTACTTC,CASSHLWTHLSSYEQYF
TRBJ2-3,NA,TRBD2,TRBV7-2,TGTGCCAGCAGCTTAGGCCTAGCGGGTTCTAGCACAGATACGCAGTATTTT,CASSLGLAGSSTDTQYF
TRBJ2-6,NA,TRBD1,TRBV5-8,TGTGCCAGCAGCTGGACAGGGGGGATCTCTGGGGCCAACGTCCTGACTTTC,CASSWTGGISGANVLTF
TRBJ2-1,NA,NA,TRBV9,TGTGCCAGCAGCGTAGAGACAGTCGGCCCCTACAATGAGCAGTTCTTC,CASSVETVGPYNEQFF
TRBJ2-1,NA,NA,TRBV10-3,TGTGCCATCGGGCCCTCAAATGAGCAGTTCTTC,CAIGPSNEQFF
TRBJ2-3,once,NA,TRBV5-1,TGCGCCAGCAGCTTGATAGCCTCCCGGGCAGATACGCAGTATTTT,CASSLIASRADTQYF
TRBJ1-1,NA,NA,TRBV14,TGTGCCAGCAGCCGAGGACTCCAACTGTACACTGAAGCTTTCTTT,CASSRGLQLYTEAFF
TRBJ1-2,NA,TRBD1,TRBV4-1,TGCGCCAGCAGCCAAGGGGGACAGGGGGGGTCCTACGGCTACACCTTC,CASSQGGQGGSYGYTF
TRBJ1-1,few,NA,TRBV18,TGTGCCAGCTCCCCAGTGGGGCGTACGAACCTCGGTACTGAAGCTTTCTTT,CASSPVGRTNLGTEAFF
TRBJ2-3,NA,NA,TRBV30,TGTGCCTGGAGTCGGGTGGGTTCAGATACGCAGTATTTT,CAWSRVGSDTQYF
TRBJ2-3,NA,TRBD2,TRBV30,TGTGCCTGGACCATGACTAGCGGGAGCGCAGATACGCAGTATTTT,CAWTMTSGSADTQYF
TRBJ1-2,NA,NA,TRBV28,TGTGCCAGCACCCGACAGTCTACTAACTATGGCTACACCTTC,CASTRQSTNYGYTF
TRBJ2-3,few,TRBD2,TRBV4-1,TGCGCCAGCAGCCCCCGCCGGACTAGCGGGAGGAGGAGGAGCACAGATACGCAGTATTTT,CASSPRRTSGRRRSTDTQYF
TRBJ2-5,NA,NA,TRBV13,TGTGCCAGCAGCTTAGGCGTTGGCCTAGAGACCCAGTACTTC,CASSLGVGLETQYF
TRBJ2-4,few,TRBD2,TRBV6-7,TGTGCCAGCATTAGCGGGGGCAAAAACATTCAGTACTTC,CASISGGKNIQYF
TRBJ1-4,NA,NA,TRBV4-3,TGCGCCAGCAGCCAAGGGCGGCAGGGTGGTGAAAAACTGTTTTTT,CASSQGRQGGEKLFF